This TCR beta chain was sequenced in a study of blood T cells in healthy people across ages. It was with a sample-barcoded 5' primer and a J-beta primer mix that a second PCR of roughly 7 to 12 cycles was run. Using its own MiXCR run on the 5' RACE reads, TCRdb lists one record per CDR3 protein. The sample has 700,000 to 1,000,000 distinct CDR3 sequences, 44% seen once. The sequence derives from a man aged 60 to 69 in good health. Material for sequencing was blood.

The CDR3 DNA follows: TGTGCCAGCAGTGAACCTAATCGGGACGGAGTCTACAATGAGCAGTACTTC. This gives the protein CASSEPNRDGVYNEQYF. The chain is built from TRBV6-1 and TRBJ2-7; D may match TRBD1 or TRBD2 (5 bases each). Germline CDR1 is MNHNS and CDR2 is SASEGT. The CDR3 contains 17 residues. Trimming stripped 2 bases from V and 7 bases from J, with 24 bases between.